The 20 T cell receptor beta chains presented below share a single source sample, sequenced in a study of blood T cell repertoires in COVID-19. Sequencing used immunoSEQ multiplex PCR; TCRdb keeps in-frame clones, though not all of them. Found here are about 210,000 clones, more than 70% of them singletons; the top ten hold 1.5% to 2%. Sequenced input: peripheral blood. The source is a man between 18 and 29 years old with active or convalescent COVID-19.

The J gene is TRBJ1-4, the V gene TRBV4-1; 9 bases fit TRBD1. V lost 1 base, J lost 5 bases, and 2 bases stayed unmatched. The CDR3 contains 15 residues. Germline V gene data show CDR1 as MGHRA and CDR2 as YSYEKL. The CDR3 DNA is TGCGCCAGCAGCCAAGTCGGGACAGGGAATGAAAAACTGTTTTTT. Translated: CASSQVGTGNEKLFF.

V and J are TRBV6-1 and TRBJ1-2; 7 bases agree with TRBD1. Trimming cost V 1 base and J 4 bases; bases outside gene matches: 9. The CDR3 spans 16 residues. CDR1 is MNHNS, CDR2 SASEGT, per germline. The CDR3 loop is CASSEGEWDSFYGYTF. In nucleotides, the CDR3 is TGTGCCAGCAGTGAAGGGGAGTGGGACAGCTTCTATGGCTACACCTTC.

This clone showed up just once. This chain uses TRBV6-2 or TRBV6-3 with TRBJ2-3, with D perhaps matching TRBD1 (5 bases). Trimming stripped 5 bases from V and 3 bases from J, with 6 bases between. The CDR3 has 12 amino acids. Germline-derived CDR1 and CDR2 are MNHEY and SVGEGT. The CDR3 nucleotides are TGTGCCAGCAGTGACAGTACAGATACGCAGTATTTT. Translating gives CASSDSTDTQYF.

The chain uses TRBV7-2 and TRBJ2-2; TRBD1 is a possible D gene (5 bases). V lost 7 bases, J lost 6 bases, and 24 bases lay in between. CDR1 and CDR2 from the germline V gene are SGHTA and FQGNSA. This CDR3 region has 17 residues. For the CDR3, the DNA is TGTGCCAGCATCCTTAGGTGGGGCGCTGATTATCCCGGGGAGCTGTTTTTT. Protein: CASILRWGADYPGELFF.

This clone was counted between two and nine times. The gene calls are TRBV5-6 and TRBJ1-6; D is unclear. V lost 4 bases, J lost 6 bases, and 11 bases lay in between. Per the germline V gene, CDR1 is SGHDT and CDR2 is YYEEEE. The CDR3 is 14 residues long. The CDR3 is CASSHPGINSPLHF. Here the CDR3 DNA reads TGTGCCAGCAGCCACCCGGGAATTAATTCACCCCTCCACTTT. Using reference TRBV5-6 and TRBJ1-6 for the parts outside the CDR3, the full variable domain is DAGVTQSPTHLIKTRGQQVTLRCSPKSGHDTVSWYQQALGQGPQFIFQYYEEEERQRGNFPDRFSGHQFPNYSSELNVNALLLGDSALYLCASSHPGINSPLHFGNGTRLTVT.

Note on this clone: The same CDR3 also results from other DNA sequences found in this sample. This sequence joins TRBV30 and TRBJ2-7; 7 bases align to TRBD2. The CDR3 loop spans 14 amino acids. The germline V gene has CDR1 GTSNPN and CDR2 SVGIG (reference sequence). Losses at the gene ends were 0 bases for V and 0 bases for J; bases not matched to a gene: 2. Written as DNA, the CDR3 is TGTGCCTGGAGTGTTGGCGGGAGCTCCTACGAGCAGTACTTC. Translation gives CAWSVGGSSYEQYF.

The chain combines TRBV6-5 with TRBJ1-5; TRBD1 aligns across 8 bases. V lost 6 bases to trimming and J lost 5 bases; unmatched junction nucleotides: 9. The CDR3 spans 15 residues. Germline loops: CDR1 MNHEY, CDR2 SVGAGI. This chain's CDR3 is CASRETGAFYQPQHF. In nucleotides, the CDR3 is TGTGCCAGCAGAGAGACAGGGGCATTTTATCAGCCCCAGCATTTT.

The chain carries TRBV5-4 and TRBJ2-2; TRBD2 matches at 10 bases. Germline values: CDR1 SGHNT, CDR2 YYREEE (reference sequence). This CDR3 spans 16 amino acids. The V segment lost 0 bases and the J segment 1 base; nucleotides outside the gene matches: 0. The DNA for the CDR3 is TGTGCCAGCAGCTTGGGGACTAGCGGGAACACCGGGGAGCTGTTTTTT. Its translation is CASSLGTSGNTGELFF. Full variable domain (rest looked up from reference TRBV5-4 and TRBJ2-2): ETGVTQSPTHLIKTRGQQVTLRCSSQSGHNTVSWYQQALGQGPQFIFQYYREEENGRGNFPPRFSGLQFPNYSSELNVNALELDDSALYLCASSLGTSGNTGELFFGEGSRLTVL.

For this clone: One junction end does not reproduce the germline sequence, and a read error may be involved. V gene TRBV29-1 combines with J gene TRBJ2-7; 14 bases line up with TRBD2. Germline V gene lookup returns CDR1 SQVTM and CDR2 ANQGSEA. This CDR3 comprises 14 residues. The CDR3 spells CSVEGTSGGYEQYF. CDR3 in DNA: TGCAGCGTCGAAGGGACTAGCGGGGGCTACGAGCAGTACTTC.

DNA of the CDR3: TGTGCCAGCAGCAAAGCGCGGGGGTACTCCTACAATGAGCAGTTCTTC. Translation gives CASSKARGYSYNEQFF. The chain carries TRBV21-1 and TRBJ2-1; TRBD2 is the table's D call, not checked against the DNA. TRBV21-1 represents a pseudogene. The CDR3 has 16 amino acids.

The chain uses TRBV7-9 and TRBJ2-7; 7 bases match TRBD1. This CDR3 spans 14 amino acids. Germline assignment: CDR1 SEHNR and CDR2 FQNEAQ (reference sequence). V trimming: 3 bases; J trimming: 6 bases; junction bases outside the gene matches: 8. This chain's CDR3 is CASSLGDRASEQYF. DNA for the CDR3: TGTGCCAGCAGCTTGGGAGACAGGGCGTCCGAGCAGTACTTC.

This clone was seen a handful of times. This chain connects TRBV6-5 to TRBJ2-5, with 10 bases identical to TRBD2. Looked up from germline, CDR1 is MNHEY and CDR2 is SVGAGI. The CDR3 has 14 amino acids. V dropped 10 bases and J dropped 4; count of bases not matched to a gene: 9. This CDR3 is CAISSGRGGETQYF. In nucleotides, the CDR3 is TGTGCCATCTCAAGCGGGAGGGGAGGAGAGACCCAGTACTTC.

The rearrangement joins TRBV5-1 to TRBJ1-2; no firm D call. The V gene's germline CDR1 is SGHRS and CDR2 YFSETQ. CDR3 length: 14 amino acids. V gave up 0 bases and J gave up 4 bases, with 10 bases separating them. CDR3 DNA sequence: TGCGCCAGCAGCTTGGGGCAGCGAATCTATGGCTACACCTTC. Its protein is CASSLGQRIYGYTF.

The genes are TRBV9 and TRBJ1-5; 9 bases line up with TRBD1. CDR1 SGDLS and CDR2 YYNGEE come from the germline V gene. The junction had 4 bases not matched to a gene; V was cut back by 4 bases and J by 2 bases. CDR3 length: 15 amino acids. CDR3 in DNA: TGTGCCAGCAGCAAGACAGGGGGTGGCAATCAGCCCCAGCATTTT. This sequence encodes CASSKTGGGNQPQHF.

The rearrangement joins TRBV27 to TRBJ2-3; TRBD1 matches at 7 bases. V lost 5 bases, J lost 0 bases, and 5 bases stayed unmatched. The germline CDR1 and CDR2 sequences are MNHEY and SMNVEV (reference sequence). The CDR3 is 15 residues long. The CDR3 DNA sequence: TGTGCCAGCAGTCCTACAGGGGTTAGCACAGATACGCAGTATTTT. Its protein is CASSPTGVSTDTQYF.

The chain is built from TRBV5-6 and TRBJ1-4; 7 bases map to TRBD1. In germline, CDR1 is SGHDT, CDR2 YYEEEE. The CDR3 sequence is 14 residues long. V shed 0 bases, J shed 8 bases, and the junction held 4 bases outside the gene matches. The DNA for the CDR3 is TGTGCCAGCAGCTTGGAGACAGGGTTGGAAAAACTGTTTTTT. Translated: CASSLETGLEKLFF.

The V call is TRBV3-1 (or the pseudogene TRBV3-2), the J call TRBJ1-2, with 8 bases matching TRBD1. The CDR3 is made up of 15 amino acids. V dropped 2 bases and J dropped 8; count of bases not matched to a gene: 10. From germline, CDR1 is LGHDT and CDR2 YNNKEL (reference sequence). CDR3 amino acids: CASSQNPGQGRGYTF. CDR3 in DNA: TGTGCCAGCAGCCAAAACCCAGGACAGGGAAGGGGCTACACCTTC.

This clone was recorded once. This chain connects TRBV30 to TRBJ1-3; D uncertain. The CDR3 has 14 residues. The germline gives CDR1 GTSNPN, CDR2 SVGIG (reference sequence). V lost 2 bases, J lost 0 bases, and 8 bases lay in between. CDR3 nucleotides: TGTGCCTGGAGTCTCACAGCCTCTGGAAACACCATATATTTT. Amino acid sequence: CAWSLTASGNTIYF. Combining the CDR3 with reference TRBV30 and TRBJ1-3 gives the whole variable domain SQTIHQWPATLVQPVGSPLSLECTVEGTSNPNLYWYRQAAGRGLQLLFYSVGIGQISSEVPQNLSASRPQDRQFILSSKKLLLSDSGFYLCAWSLTASGNTIYFGEGSWLTVV.

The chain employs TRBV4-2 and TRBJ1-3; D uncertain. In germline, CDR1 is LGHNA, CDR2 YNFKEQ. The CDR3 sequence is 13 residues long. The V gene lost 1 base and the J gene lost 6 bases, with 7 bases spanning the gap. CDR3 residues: CASSQAHENTIYF. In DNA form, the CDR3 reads TGTGCCAGCAGCCAAGCACACGAAAACACCATATATTTT.

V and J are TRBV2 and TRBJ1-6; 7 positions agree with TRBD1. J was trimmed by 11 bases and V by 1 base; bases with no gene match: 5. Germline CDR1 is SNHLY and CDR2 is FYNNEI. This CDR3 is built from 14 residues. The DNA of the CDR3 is TGTGCCAGCAGTGAAGGGAGGACAGGTACACCCCTCCACTTT. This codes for CASSEGRTGTPLHF.